These T cell receptor beta chains were read from a single sample in a study of blood T cell repertoires in COVID-19. Produced via immunoSEQ multiplex PCR; TCRdb's table is partial and in-frame only. The sample includes around 160,000 clones, 84% of them seen just once. The specimen was peripheral blood. These receptors were obtained from a human donor in a cohort sampled during active COVID-19. CDR3s include the opening cysteine and the closing phenylalanine or tryptophan. Each record gives: D gene, clone size, J gene, V gene, CDR3 length, CDR3 protein, CDR3 DNA. D genes are given only for firm matches. Clone size is stated in some rows and not others, as once, few, many or a class when expanded.

TRBD2 few TRBJ2-7 TRBV4-3 16 CASSPSAGDHGYEQYF TGCGCCAGCAGCCCCTCAGCGGGGGACCACGGCTACGAGCAGTACTTC
NA NA TRBJ2-2 TRBV7-2 16 CASSLAGGTNTGELFF TGTGCCAGCAGCTTAGCCGGGGGAACGAACACCGGGGAGCTGTTTTTT
NA NA TRBJ1-1 TRBV5-4 14 CASSPSQANTEAFF TGTGCCAGCAGCCCTAGCCAGGCGAACACTGAAGCTTTCTTT
NA NA TRBJ2-5 TRBV7-2 14 CASSSMGGQETQYF TGTGCCAGCAGCTCGATGGGGGGTCAAGAGACCCAGTACTTC
TRBD1 NA TRBJ1-2 TRBV4-3 15 CASSQDFGQGYGYTF TGCGCCAGCAGCCAGGACTTCGGACAGGGGTATGGCTACACCTTC
TRBD1 NA TRBJ1-1 TRBV28 14 CASTFQGARSEAFF TGTGCCAGCACCTTCCAGGGGGCGCGTTCTGAAGCTTTCTTT
NA few TRBJ1-3 TRBV2 15 CASSEMGFSGNTIYF TGTGCCAGCAGTGAAATGGGCTTCTCTGGAAACACCATATATTTT
TRBD2 NA TRBJ2-1 TRBV7-9 16 CASSLGLAGGLGEQFF TGTGCCAGCAGTCTGGGACTAGCGGGGGGATTGGGTGAGCAGTTCTTC
NA few TRBJ2-5 TRBV3-1/TRBV3-2 15 CASSQVLGYQETQYF TGTGCCAGCAGCCAAGTACTCGGGTACCAAGAGACCCAGTACTTC
NA NA TRBJ2-3 TRBV7-2 18 CASSLVAARAASTDTQYF TGTGCCAGCAGCTTAGTTGCGGCCCGAGCCGCTAGCACAGATACGCAGTATTTT
TRBD1 NA TRBJ1-5 TRBV19 15 CASSISPQGVQPQHF TGTGCCAGTAGTATCTCGCCACAGGGGGTTCAGCCCCAGCATTTT
NA NA TRBJ2-7 TRBV18 14 CASSPAGTPYEQYF TGTGCCAGCTCACCGGCTGGGACTCCCTACGAGCAGTACTTC
TRBD1 NA TRBJ1-2 TRBV7-9 14 CASSSGTGQGGYTF TGTGCCAGCAGCTCCGGGACAGGCCAGGGCGGCTACACCTTC
TRBD1 NA TRBJ1-1 TRBV11-3 15 CASSGTGGFRTEAFF TGTGCCAGCAGCGGTACAGGGGGCTTTAGGACTGAAGCTTTCTTT
NA NA TRBJ1-5 TRBV7-2 14 CASSFSQSYQPQHF TGTGCCAGCAGCTTCTCACAGTCCTATCAGCCCCAGCATTTT
NA NA TRBJ2-6 TRBV6-5 15 CASSTGQTGANVLTF TGTGCCAGCAGTACCGGACAGACTGGGGCCAACGTCCTGACTTTC
TRBD2 NA TRBJ2-7 TRBV7-9 15 CASSFLAGYSYEQYF TGTGCCAGCAGCTTCCTAGCGGGGTACTCCTACGAGCAGTACTTC
TRBD2 NA TRBJ2-1 TRBV2 15 CASTIGGTYNNEQFF TGTGCCAGCACCATCGGGGGGACTTACAACAATGAGCAGTTCTTC
TRBD1 NA TRBJ1-2 TRBV6-2/TRBV6-3 15 CASSYGGQGTYGYTF TGTGCCAGCAGTTACGGCGGACAGGGGACCTATGGCTACACCTTC
NA NA TRBJ2-7 TRBV4-3 15 CASSQDLGQPGEQYF TGCGCCAGCAGCCAAGATCTTGGTCAGCCGGGCGAGCAGTACTTC
TRBD2 NA TRBJ2-5 TRBV4-1 16 CASSQVGGGAGETQYF TGCGCCAGCAGCCAAGTGGGCGGGGGGGCCGGAGAGACCCAGTACTTC
TRBD1 NA TRBJ2-7 TRBV7-9 13 CASSFSQGSGQYF TGTGCCAGCAGCTTCTCACAGGGGAGCGGGCAGTACTTC
TRBD1 NA TRBJ2-7 TRBV19 15 CASSTWGQRAYEQYF TGTGCCAGTAGTACTTGGGGACAGCGAGCCTACGAGCAGTACTTC
TRBD2 NA TRBJ2-1 TRBV9 15 CASSGTSGGLNEQFF TGTGCCAGCAGCGGGACTAGCGGGGGGCTCAATGAGCAGTTCTTC
NA NA TRBJ2-7 TRBV5-6 11 CASSTQGKQYF TGTGCCAGCAGCACACAGGGTAAGCAGTACTTC
NA NA TRBJ1-6 TRBV6-5 14 CATRQSSYNSPLHF TGTGCCACCCGACAGAGCTCCTATAATTCACCCCTCCACTTT
NA once TRBJ2-6 TRBV7-9 19 CASSPYPEQGYSGANVLTF TGTGCCAGCAGCCCTTACCCCGAGCAGGGATACTCTGGGGCCAACGTCCTGACTTTC
NA NA TRBJ1-3 TRBV19 15 CASSIGAFSGNTIYF TGTGCCAGTAGTATAGGGGCATTCTCTGGAAACACCATATATTTT
NA NA TRBJ1-6 TRBV6-5 16 CASSYSPAIYNSPLHF TGTGCCAGCAGTTACTCACCCGCGATCTATAATTCACCCCTCCACTTT
NA once TRBJ1-4 TRBV6-5 12 CASGPQTKKLFF TGTGCCAGCGGCCCTCAAACTAAAAAACTGTTTTTT
NA NA TRBJ1-1 TRBV15 13 CATSRRADTEAFF TGTGCCACCAGCCGCAGGGCGGACACTGAAGCTTTCTTT
TRBD2 NA TRBJ2-7 TRBV19 16 CASSILAGAPRHEQYF TGTGCCAGTAGTATCCTAGCGGGGGCTCCCCGCCACGAGCAGTACTTC
NA NA TRBJ1-3 TRBV4-1 11 CASSLQGAIYF TGCGCCAGCAGCCTACAAGGGGCCATATATTTT
NA NA TRBJ2-3 TRBV7-2 14 CASSLGASWDTQYF TGTGCCAGCAGCTTAGGAGCGTCATGGGATACGCAGTATTTT
TRBD1 NA TRBJ1-1 TRBV25-1 14 CASTQTGGYTEAFF TGTGCCAGCACCCAAACAGGGGGGTACACTGAAGCTTTCTTT
NA many TRBJ2-7 TRBV7-2 14 CASSFERSSYEQYF TGTGCCAGCAGCTTTGAGCGGAGCTCCTACGAGCAGTACTTC
TRBD1 NA TRBJ1-6 TRBV12-5 16 CASGGQGALRGSPLHF TGTGCTAGTGGGGGACAGGGGGCGTTGCGGGGATCACCCCTCCACTTT
TRBD1 NA TRBJ2-3 TRBV11-3 17 CASSLEGDRGGGDTQYF TGTGCCAGCAGCTTAGAGGGGGACAGGGGCGGTGGAGATACGCAGTATTTT
TRBD1 once TRBJ1-5 TRBV30 14 CAWAGQGGNQPQHF TGTGCCTGGGCGGGACAGGGGGGGAATCAGCCCCAGCATTTT
NA NA TRBJ2-3 TRBV19 12 CASSSVAGPKYF TGTGCCAGTAGTTCCGTAGCAGGGCCAAAGTATTTT
TRBD2 NA TRBJ2-1 TRBV11-3 18 CASSNRRGGGARGDEQFF TGTGCCAGCAGCAACAGAAGGGGCGGGGGGGCCAGAGGCGATGAGCAGTTCTTC
TRBD1 NA TRBJ2-1 TRBV5-1 14 CASRLQGAYNEQFF TGCGCCAGCAGGCTACAGGGGGCCTACAATGAGCAGTTCTTC
NA NA TRBJ2-5 TRBV9 16 CASSPAGIWYQETQYF TGTGCCAGCAGCCCCGCCGGGATTTGGTACCAAGAGACCCAGTACTTC
NA few TRBJ1-5 TRBV11-2 13 CASSWDSGVTQHF TGTGCCAGCAGCTGGGATTCAGGGGTAACCCAGCATTTT
NA few TRBJ2-1 TRBV11-3 14 CASRSAGAPNEQFF TGTGCCAGCAGATCCGCAGGGGCGCCCAATGAGCAGTTCTTC
TRBD1 NA TRBJ1-4 TRBV6-5 14 CASSRQGASEKLFF TGTGCCAGCAGTCGACAGGGGGCTAGTGAAAAACTGTTTTTT
NA NA TRBJ2-7 TRBV11-3 15 CASSTGTPGTDEQYF TGTGCCAGCAGCACCGGGACTCCAGGAACCGACGAGCAGTACTTC
TRBD2 once TRBJ2-5 TRBV9 15 CASSVGASGGETQYF TGTGCCAGCAGCGTAGGGGCTAGCGGGGGAGAGACCCAGTACTTC
TRBD1 NA TRBJ2-3 TRBV18 15 CASSLGTGLVDTQYF TGTGCCAGCTCCCTTGGGACAGGGCTCGTAGATACGCAGTATTTT
TRBD1 NA TRBJ1-6 TRBV7-8 15 CASSGPGGALSPLHF TGTGCCAGCAGCGGACCAGGGGGCGCCTTATCACCCCTCCACTTT
TRBD2 NA TRBJ2-3 TRBV6-4 13 CASRRLAGDTQYF TGTGCCAGCAGGAGACTAGCAGGAGATACGCAGTATTTT
NA NA TRBJ1-1 TRBV7-2 14 CASSLVAGNTEAFF TGTGCCAGCAGCTTAGTTGCAGGGAACACTGAAGCTTTCTTT
TRBD1 NA TRBJ2-7 TRBV10-3 17 CAISESMIWTGTNEQYF TGTGCCATCAGTGAGTCGATGATCTGGACAGGGACCAACGAGCAGTACTTC
NA NA TRBJ2-7 TRBV9 14 CASSVGRGPYEQYF TGTGCCAGCAGCGTAGGCAGGGGCCCCTACGAGCAGTACTTC